The following is a T cell receptor (beta chain) sequence with its context. This specimen comes from a study of blood T cell repertoires in COVID-19. Study details: The United States, Italy and Spain were the sources of the acute and convalescent COVID-19 samples. T cells, B-cell-depleted T cells, or PBMCs provided the cDNA or gDNA that served as material.

Original data processing: For nucleated cells, counts were estimated from reference gene primer amplification. Libraries were prepared by immunoSEQ multiplex PCR; TCRdb keeps only in-frame clonotypes and omits some of them. V and J calls and clone size are copied from that table; D and trimming were computed from the DNA. The sample has about 130,000 clones; around 83% are singletons. The V and J ends lost 2 bases and 8 bases respectively, with 16 bases between them. The CDR3 contains 14 residues. Germline assignment: CDR1 SGHDT and CDR2 YYEEEE. The chain is built from TRBV5-6 and TRBJ1-2; D perhaps matches TRBD1 (5 bases). The source material was peripheral blood. The sequence came from a human donor in a cohort sampled during active COVID-19. CDR3 protein: CASSFVGTFGGYTF. The CDR3 DNA reads TGTGCCAGCAGCTTTGTGGGGACTTTTGGGGGCTACACCTTC.